One T cell receptor (beta chain) is described in this entry. Its antigen is currently not known. Nothing much larger sits one base from this clone, and base qualities are not available. The CDR3 goes from the cysteine to the phenylalanine over 14 residues. Only the CDR3 DNA is retained, 42 bases long and in frame from the first base. From a lookup of the germline V gene, CDR1 and CDR2 are MDHEN and SYDVKM. Relative to germline, V is missing 5 bases and J is missing 4 bases, with 6 bases of the junction outside any gene match. The time point label of this sample denotes: baseline before first vaccination. Vaccinee samples came from UK trials COV001 and COV002, including a single-blind randomized controlled phase 2/3 trial of AZD1222 (ChAdOx1 nCoV-19) in healthy adults. Trial participant PBMC samples were collected at day 0 and day 28 after the second dose for TCRbeta chain sequencing. The data were taken from a study of T cell responses to AZD1222 COVID-19 vaccine (dated by TCRdb to the early 2020s). In the study overall: Because spike-specific TCR depth and breadth did not differ between the two schedules, AZD1222 recipients who got a second dose at roughly 4 weeks were pooled with those who got a second dose at roughly 12 weeks. TCR sequencing was performed for more than 230 trial participants, of whom about 200 were given two doses of AZD1222 and around 26 were given two doses of MenACWY control vaccine. Trial participants were enrolled by age into 18-55, 56-69 and 70-plus year subgroups, with approximately 150, 28 and 58 TCR-sequenced participants respectively. What the study reported, not specific to this receptor: CD4 TCRs associated with the vaccine covered the entire spike protein, and the dominant responses were in regions 160-218 and 743-854. Reportedly, almost half of the unique spike-specific TCRs recognized epitopes lying outside the regions that are mutated in the B.1.351 and B.1.1.7 variants. After two AZD1222 doses, both the breadth and the depth of spike-specific TCRs were significantly higher than at day 0 and than in MenACWY recipients. Only five or six AZD1222 recipients were SARS-CoV-2 seropositive at baseline, limiting conclusions about previously exposed vaccinees. In the small 56-69-year group, the increase in depth fell short of significance, most likely because of low power. No day 14 peak-response samples were available, so repertoires were characterized only after the peak T cell response. Most participants were white British and females outnumbered males, and the authors suggested that clonal diversity may have been underestimated.

The CDR3 regions of human TCRbeta chains were analyzed by immunosequencing. Per the original workflow: TCRs in the repertoires were compared against a reference library of SARS-CoV-2-specific TCRs that had been generated with the MIRA antigen-specificity platform. Breadth was defined as the fraction of unique TCRs that were SARS-CoV-2-associated. Depth was defined as the fraction of total T cells that were SARS-CoV-2-associated. Using the MIRA data, each spike-specific TCR was assigned both to the spike region to which the TCR was reactive and to a CD4 or CD8 class. Log10-transformed breadth and depth values were compared by one-way ANOVA with Sidak's multiple comparisons tests. In TCRdb, the immuneACCESS table is reduced to in-frame sequences with V and J assigned. These tables do not hold every clone; where another copy was compared, an unresolved V gene accounts for under half, and the others remain unexplained. The D gene and trimming were derived from the DNA, and the V and J assignments and clone size from that table. Present in this sample are approximately 150,000 clones, 92% of which were seen just once. In total, the top ten clones hold more than 1.1% of the sample.

Rearrangement joined TRBV28 to TRBJ2-3, with 7 bases matching TRBD1. This material consisted of peripheral blood, taken on day 0 of AZD1222 vaccination. The TCR originated in an adult in good health. In nucleotide form, the sequence is TGTGCCAGCAGTCGACAGGGAGTCGCAGATACGCAGTATTTT. The resulting protein is CASSRQGVADTQYF.